The clone carrying this T cell receptor beta chain was observed a handful of times. Its specificity is not known. Cell sorting via CD45RO/CCR7/CD25/CD127/CD95/CD27 was performed to obtain CD4+ naive, central memory, regulatory and stem cell-like memory cells. V lost 0 bases to trimming and J lost 2 bases; unmatched junction nucleotides: 4. Looked up from germline, CDR1 is LNHNV and CDR2 is YYDKDF (reference sequence). The CDR3 runs to 16 residues. This sample was taken from a study of beta chain features in type 1 diabetes. Study results and limitations: The study found fewer insertions and more deletions at VDJ junctions in type 1 diabetes patients. Shortening that was moderate but significant affected the TCRB CDR3s of Type 1 diabetes patients in all four CD4+ subsets.

Reverse transcription of all isolated RNA meant that expressed TCRB transcripts were sequenced. The data were produced by immunoSEQ multiplex PCR, yet TCRdb's version contains in-frame clones alone and is incomplete. This sample carries around 250,000 clones, 24% of them seen once, and the ten largest clones take approximately 0.011%. This receptor was identified in a woman in her twenties or thirties with type 1 diabetes. The V and J genes are TRBV15 and TRBJ2-3; 8 bases agree with TRBD2. Input material: naive CD4+ T cells from blood. The CDR3 coding sequence is TGTGCCACCAGCAGAGATATAGCGGGGACCACAGATACGCAGTATTTT. Translation: CATSRDIAGTTDTQYF. The complete variable domain, with remaining parts taken from reference TRBV15 and TRBJ2-3, reads DAMVIQNPRYQVTQFGKPVTLSCSQTLNHNVMYWYQQKSSQAPKLLFHYYDKDFNNEADTPDNFQSRRPNTSFCFLDIRSPGLGDTAMYLCATSRDIAGTTDTQYFGPGTRLTVL.